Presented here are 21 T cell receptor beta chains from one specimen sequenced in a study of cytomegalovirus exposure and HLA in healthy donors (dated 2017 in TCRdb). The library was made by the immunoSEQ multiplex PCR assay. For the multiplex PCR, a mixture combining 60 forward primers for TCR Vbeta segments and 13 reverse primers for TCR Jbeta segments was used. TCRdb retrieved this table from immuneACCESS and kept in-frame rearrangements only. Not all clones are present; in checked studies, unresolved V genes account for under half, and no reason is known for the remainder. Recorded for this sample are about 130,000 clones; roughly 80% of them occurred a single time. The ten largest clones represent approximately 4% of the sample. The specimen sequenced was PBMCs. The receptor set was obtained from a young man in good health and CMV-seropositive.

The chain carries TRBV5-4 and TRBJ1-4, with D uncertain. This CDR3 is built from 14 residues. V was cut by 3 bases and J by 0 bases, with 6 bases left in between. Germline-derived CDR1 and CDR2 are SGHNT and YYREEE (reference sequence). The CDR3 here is CASSSTSTNEKLFF. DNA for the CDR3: TGTGCCAGCAGCTCTACCTCAACTAATGAAAAACTGTTTTTT.

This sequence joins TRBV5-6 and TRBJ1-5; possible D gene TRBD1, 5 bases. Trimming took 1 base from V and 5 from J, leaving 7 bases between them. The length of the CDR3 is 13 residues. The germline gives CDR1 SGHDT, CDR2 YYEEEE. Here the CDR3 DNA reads TGTGCCAGCAGCTTGACAGGATATCAGCCCCAGCATTTT. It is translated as CASSLTGYQPQHF. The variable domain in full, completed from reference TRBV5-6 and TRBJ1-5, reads DAGVTQSPTHLIKTRGQQVTLRCSPKSGHDTVSWYQQALGQGPQFIFQYYEEEERQRGNFPDRFSGHQFPNYSSELNVNALLLGDSALYLCASSLTGYQPQHFGDGTRLSIL.

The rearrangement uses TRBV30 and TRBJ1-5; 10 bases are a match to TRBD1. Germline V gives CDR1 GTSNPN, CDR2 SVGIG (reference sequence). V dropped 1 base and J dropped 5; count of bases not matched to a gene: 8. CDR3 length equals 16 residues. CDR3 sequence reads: CAWSGKTGGTHQPQHF. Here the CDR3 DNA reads TGTGCCTGGAGTGGAAAGACAGGGGGCACTCATCAGCCCCAGCATTTT.

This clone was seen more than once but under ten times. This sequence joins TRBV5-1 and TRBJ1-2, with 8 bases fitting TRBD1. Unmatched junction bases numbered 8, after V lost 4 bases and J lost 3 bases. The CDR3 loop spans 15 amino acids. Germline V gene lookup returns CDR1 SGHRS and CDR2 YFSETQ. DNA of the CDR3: TGCGCCAGCAGCGCCCGGACAGGGCGCCACTATGGCTACACCTTC. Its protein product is CASSARTGRHYGYTF.

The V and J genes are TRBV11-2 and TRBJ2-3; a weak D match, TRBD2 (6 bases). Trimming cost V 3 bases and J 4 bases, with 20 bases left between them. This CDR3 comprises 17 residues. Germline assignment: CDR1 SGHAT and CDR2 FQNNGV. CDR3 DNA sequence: TGTGCCAGCAGCTTGGGACTCAAAGGGGATGGTTCAGATACGCAGTATTTT. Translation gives CASSLGLKGDGSDTQYF. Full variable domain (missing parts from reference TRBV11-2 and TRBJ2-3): EAGVAQSPRYKIIEKRQSVAFWCNPISGHATLYWYQQILGQGPKLLIQFQNNGVVDDSQLPKDRFSAERLKGVDSTLKIQPAKLEDSAVYLCASSLGLKGDGSDTQYFGPGTRLTVL.

The CDR3 loop is CASSDLWAGGRYTGELFF. In DNA, the CDR3 is TGTGCCAGCAGTGACCTCTGGGCGGGGGGGCGGTACACCGGGGAGCTGTTTTTT. This rearrangement joins TRBV6-1 to TRBJ2-2; 9 bases are a match to TRBD2. The CDR3 runs to 18 residues. The J segment lost 3 bases and the V segment lost 3 bases, leaving 11 bases of the junction unmatched. Germline values: CDR1 MNHNS, CDR2 SASEGT.

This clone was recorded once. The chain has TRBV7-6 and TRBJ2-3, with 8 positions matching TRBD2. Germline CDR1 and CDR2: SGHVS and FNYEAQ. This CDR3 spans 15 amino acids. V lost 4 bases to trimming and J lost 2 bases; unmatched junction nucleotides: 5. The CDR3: CASSSTSGPTDTQYF. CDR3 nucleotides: TGTGCCAGCAGCTCCACTAGCGGACCCACAGATACGCAGTATTTT.

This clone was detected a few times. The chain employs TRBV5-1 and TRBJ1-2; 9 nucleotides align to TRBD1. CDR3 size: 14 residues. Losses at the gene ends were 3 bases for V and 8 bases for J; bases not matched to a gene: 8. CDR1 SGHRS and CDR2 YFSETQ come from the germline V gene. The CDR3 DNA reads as TGCGCCAGCAGCTCGGAGGGACAGGGTATGGGCTACACCTTC. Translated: CASSSEGQGMGYTF.

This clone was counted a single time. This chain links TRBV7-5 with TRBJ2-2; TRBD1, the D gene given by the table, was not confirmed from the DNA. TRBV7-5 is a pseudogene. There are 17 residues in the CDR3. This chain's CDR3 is CVRSDKRTGWGTGELFF. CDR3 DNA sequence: TGTGTCAGAAGCGATAAGCGTACAGGGTGGGGCACCGGGGAGCTGTTTTTT.

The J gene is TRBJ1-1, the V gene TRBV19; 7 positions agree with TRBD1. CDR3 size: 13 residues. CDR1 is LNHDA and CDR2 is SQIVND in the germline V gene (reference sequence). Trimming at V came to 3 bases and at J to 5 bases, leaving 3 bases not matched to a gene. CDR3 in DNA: TGTGCCAGTAGTATGGACAGGAGGACTGAAGCTTTCTTT. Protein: CASSMDRRTEAFF.

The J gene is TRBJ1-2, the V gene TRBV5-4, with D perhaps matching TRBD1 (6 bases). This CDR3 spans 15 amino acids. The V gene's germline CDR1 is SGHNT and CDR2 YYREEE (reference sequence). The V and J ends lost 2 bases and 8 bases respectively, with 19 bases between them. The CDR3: CASSFGLQGPHGYTF. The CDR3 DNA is TGTGCCAGCAGCTTTGGGCTACAGGGCCCGCACGGCTACACCTTC. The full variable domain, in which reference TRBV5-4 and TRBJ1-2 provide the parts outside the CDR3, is ETGVTQSPTHLIKTRGQQVTLRCSSQSGHNTVSWYQQALGQGPQFIFQYYREEENGRGNFPPRFSGLQFPNYSSELNVNALELDDSALYLCASSFGLQGPHGYTFGSGTRLTVV.

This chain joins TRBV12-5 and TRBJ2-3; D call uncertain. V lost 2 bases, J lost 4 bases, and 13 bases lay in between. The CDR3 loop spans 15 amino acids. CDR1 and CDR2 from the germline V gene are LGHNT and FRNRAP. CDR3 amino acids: CASGLPAVPPDTQYF. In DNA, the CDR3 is TGTGCTAGTGGTTTGCCGGCGGTCCCGCCAGATACGCAGTATTTT. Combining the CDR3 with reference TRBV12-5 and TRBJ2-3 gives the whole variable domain DARVTQTPRHKVTEMGQEVTMRCQPILGHNTVFWYRQTMMQGLELLAYFRNRAPLDDSGMPKDRFSAEMPDATLATLKIQPSEPRDSAVYFCASGLPAVPPDTQYFGPGTRLTVL.

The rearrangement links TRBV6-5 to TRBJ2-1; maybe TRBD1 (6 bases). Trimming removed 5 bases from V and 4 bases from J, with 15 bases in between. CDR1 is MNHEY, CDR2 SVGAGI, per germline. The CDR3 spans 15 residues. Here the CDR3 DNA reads TGTGCCAGCAGTAGAGGGGGTGTAGGATACAATGAGCAGTTCTTC. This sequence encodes CASSRGGVGYNEQFF.

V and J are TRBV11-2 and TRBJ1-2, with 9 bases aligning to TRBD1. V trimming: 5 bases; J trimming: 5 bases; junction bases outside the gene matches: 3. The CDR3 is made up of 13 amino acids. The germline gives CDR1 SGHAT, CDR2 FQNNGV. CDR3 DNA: TGTGCCAGCAGCCTGGGGACAGGGTATGGCTACACCTTC. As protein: CASSLGTGYGYTF. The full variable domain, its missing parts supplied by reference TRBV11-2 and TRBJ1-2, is EAGVAQSPRYKIIEKRQSVAFWCNPISGHATLYWYQQILGQGPKLLIQFQNNGVVDDSQLPKDRFSAERLKGVDSTLKIQPAKLEDSAVYLCASSLGTGYGYTFGSGTRLTVV.

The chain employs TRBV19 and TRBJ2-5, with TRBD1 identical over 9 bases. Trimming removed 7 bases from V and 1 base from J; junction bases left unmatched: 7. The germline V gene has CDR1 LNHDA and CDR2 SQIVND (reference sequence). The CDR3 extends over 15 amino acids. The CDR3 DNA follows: TGTGCCAGTATACCCGGGACAGGGCCCCAAGAGACCCAGTACTTC. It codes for CASIPGTGPQETQYF.

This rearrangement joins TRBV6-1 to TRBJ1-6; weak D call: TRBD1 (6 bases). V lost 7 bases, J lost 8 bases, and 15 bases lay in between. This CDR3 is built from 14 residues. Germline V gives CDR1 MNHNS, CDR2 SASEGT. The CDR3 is CASIRGVVDSPLHF. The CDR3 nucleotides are TGTGCCAGCATCAGGGGCGTTGTCGATTCACCCCTCCACTTT.

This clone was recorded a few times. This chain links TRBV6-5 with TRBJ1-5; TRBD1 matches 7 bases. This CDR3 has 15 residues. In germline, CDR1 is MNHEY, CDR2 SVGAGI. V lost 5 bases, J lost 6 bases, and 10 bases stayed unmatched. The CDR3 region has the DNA TGTGCCAGCAGTCGATTCGGGACAGCGGGTCAGCCCCAGCATTTT. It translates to CASSRFGTAGQPQHF.

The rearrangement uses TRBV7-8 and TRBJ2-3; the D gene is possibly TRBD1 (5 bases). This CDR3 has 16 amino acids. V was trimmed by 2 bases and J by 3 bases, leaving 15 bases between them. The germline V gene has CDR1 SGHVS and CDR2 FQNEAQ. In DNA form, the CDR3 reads TGTGCCAGCAGCTTAAGGTCCCGTGGGGCTACAGATACGCAGTATTTT. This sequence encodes CASSLRSRGATDTQYF.

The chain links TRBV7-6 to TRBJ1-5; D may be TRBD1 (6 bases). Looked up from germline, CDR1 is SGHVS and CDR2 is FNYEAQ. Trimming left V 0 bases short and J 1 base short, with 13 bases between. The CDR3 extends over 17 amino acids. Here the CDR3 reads CASSLAHRVLSNQPQHF. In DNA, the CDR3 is TGTGCCAGCAGCTTAGCGCACAGGGTGCTAAGCAATCAGCCCCAGCATTTT.

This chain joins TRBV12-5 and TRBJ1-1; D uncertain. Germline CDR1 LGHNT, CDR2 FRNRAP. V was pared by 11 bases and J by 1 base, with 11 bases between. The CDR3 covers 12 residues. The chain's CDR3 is CAGKQTNTEAFF. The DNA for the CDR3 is TGTGCTGGCAAACAGACGAACACTGAAGCTTTCTTT.

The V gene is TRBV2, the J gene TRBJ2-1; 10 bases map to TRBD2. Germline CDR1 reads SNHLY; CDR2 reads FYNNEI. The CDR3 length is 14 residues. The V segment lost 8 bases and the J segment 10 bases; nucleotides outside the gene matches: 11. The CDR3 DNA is TGTGCCAGCGGTCAAGCGGGGGGGGGAGCGGAGCAGTTCTTC. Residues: CASGQAGGGAEQFF.